This is a list of T cell receptor beta chains from one sample in a study of T cell responses to AZD1222 COVID-19 vaccine. Data came from immunoSEQ multiplex PCR; TCRdb stores just in-frame clones and leaves some out. Among roughly 120,000 clones listed, 89% were seen once. The input for sequencing was peripheral blood, taken on day 0 of AZD1222 vaccination. The receptors originated from an adult in good health. CDR3s include the opening cysteine and the closing phenylalanine or tryptophan. Each record gives: J gene, D gene, CDR3 length, V gene, CDR3 DNA, CDR3 protein. D genes are given only for firm matches.

J: TRBJ1-4; D: -; length: 14; V: TRBV30; DNA: TGTGCCTGGAGCGAAAGACAGATAAATGAAAAACTGTTTTTT; CDR3: CAWSERQINEKLFF
J: TRBJ1-1; D: -; length: 15; V: TRBV10-3; DNA: TGTGCCATCAGCGGAGGGCAGGGGTCGGACACTGAAGCTTTCTTT; CDR3: CAISGGQGSDTEAFF
J: TRBJ2-1; D: TRBD2; length: 16; V: TRBV2; DNA: TGTGCCAGCAGGTCCCCTGGGACTAGCGGGAGAGGAGAGCAGTTCTTC; CDR3: CASRSPGTSGRGEQFF
J: TRBJ1-2; D: -; length: 12; V: TRBV30; DNA: TGTGCCTGGAGTGAGGGGAACTATGGCTACACCTTC; CDR3: CAWSEGNYGYTF
J: TRBJ1-5; D: -; length: 14; V: TRBV5-5; DNA: TGTGCCAGCAGCTTCTCGAGGGTCGGGCAGCCCCAGCATTTT; CDR3: CASSFSRVGQPQHF
J: TRBJ1-2; D: -; length: 13; V: TRBV28; DNA: TGTGCCAGTGCCAAGTACAGGGCTGGGGGCTACACCTTC; CDR3: CASAKYRAGGYTF
J: TRBJ2-1; D: TRBD2; length: 15; V: TRBV5-1; DNA: TGCGCCAGCAATAGGGGACTAGCGGGACTAGGGGAGCAGTTCTTC; CDR3: CASNRGLAGLGEQFF
J: TRBJ2-7; D: -; length: 13; V: TRBV7-9; DNA: TGTGCCAGCAGCGATCAGGGTATCTACGAGCAGTACTTC; CDR3: CASSDQGIYEQYF
J: TRBJ1-3; D: -; length: 13; V: TRBV30; DNA: TGTGCCTGCGCTGCAGACTCTGGAAACACCATATATTTT; CDR3: CACAADSGNTIYF
J: TRBJ2-1; D: TRBD2; length: 15; V: TRBV7-2; DNA: TGTGCCAGCAGCTTAGATTTAGCGGGGGACAATGAGCAGTTCTTC; CDR3: CASSLDLAGDNEQFF